This entry is about one T cell receptor (beta chain). What it binds is not known. These data originate in a study of post-analysis software for immune sequencing data. CDR1 KGHDR and CDR2 SFDVKD come from the germline V gene. With 3 bases removed from V and 9 bases from J, the gap between germline ends came to 13 bases. This CDR3 has 13 residues. TCR beta libraries were prepared from cDNA with unique molecular identifiers. TCRdb reprocessed the PCR reads via MiXCR and lists one record per CDR3 protein. The table has under 650,000 distinct CDR3 sequences, around 40% seen once. Whole-study findings and limits: Controls showed lower frequencies than patients for roughly 5 TRBV segments, and TRBV5-6, TRBV5-1 and TRBV20-1 were among these.

The source is a girl aged 5-17 years with multiple sclerosis. This chain uses TRBV24-1 with TRBJ1-2, with D perhaps matching TRBD1 (5 bases). Sequencing was done on a sample of blood. The CDR3 nucleotides read TGTGCCACCAGTGATCCGGCTGACAGAAGCTACACCTTC. It is translated as CATSDPADRSYTF.